This TCR beta chain was captured by sequencing in a study of shared clonotypes between healthy human individuals. Everyone who donated was a Caucasian adult who lived in Nashville, Tennessee. Overall study results and limits: A few donors had roughly 5% of their naive CD4 clonotypes in common.

V lost 0 bases and J 4 bases, leaving 3 bases between the germline ends. CDR3 length: 12 residues. Germline CDR1 is SGHDT and CDR2 is YYEEEE. Repertoires were generated with immunoSEQ multiplex PCR, while TCRdb's copy carries only in-frame clones and drops some. Altogether approximately 82,000 clones are present, 60% to 80% being singletons, with the ten largest covering 51%. Comments on this clone: Its antigen is unknown. This sample includes further DNA sequences coding for the same CDR3.

The TCR was taken from a man under 40 in good health. Sequenced material: memory CD8+ T cells sorted from blood. Documented subset: CD45RO+ cells pooled with CCR7-negative TemRA cells. V gene TRBV5-6 combines with J gene TRBJ2-3; D not resolved. The CDR3 DNA follows: TGTGCCAGCAGCTTGGGCGCAGATACGCAGTATTTT. As protein: CASSLGADTQYF.